Given below is one T cell receptor beta chain in context. Its antigen target is currently unknown. Per-base quality was not reported, and no clone a single base away is much larger than it. Ficoll-Paque density gradient centrifugation was the method used to isolate PBMCs. The entry originates in a study of T-cell memory formation after mild COVID-19 (dated by TCRdb to 2020 to 2022). Broadly, across the study: Most TCR sequence clusters were specific to one of the two donors. Longitudinal TCRalpha and TCRbeta repertoire sequencing tracked T-cell clones expanding and contracting after mild COVID-19 in a couple of donors. The cohort was made up of two young adult volunteers, one female and one male, who were previously healthy.

The CDR3 covers 15 residues, taking in both the cysteine and the phenylalanine. The CDR3 DNA has 45 bases and is translated from base 1. The V end gives up 5 bases and the J end 5 bases, leaving 7 bases in the junction not matched to a gene. CDR1 is given as SGHKS and CDR2 as YYEKEE, both from the germline V gene (reference sequence). Study-level results and caveats: SARS-CoV-2 specificity of the second-wave clones peaking on day 37 was not confirmed. Contracting CD4+ clones were located mainly in the CM and EM memory subsets, whereas CD8+ clones were found to be enriched in EMRA. Only a couple of mild cases were covered in the study, and larger cohorts including severe cases with pre-infection samples were considered necessary. Clones that contracted from day 15 to 85 showed balanced CD4/CD8 phenotypes, whereas a second wave of clones that expanded from day 15 to 37 leaned towards CD4+. Some responding clones were detected in pre-infection memory, suggesting pre-existing cross-reactive memory T cells joined the SARS-CoV-2 response.

TCRdb lists the instrument as Illumina NovaSeq 6000. TCRalpha and TCRbeta cDNA libraries were built by 5'RACE with constant-segment primers, adding sample barcodes and unique molecular identifiers. RNA was extracted from every sample with Trizol reagent. Library amplification was performed in two PCR steps, and a second sample barcode and Illumina TruSeq adapters were introduced in the second step. The libraries were sequenced on an Illumina NovaSeq using 2 x 150 bp paired-end reads. The study's own analysis went as follows. Reads were demultiplexed and collapsed into UMI-guided consensus sequences with migec v1.2.7. Using mixcr v2.1.11, UMI consensuses were aligned to TRA and TRB V and J templates and then assembled into clonotypes. A clonotype was counted as expanded or contracted only when both edgeR and NoisET called the clonotype significant, with the noise models trained on biological replicates. edgeR calls used a false discovery rate-adjusted p below 0.01 and a log2 fold-change threshold of 1. As an exploratory analysis of dynamics, PCA with hierarchical clustering was applied to max-normalized trajectories of the 1000 most abundant clonotypes. Each responding clone was given a CD4 or CD8 phenotype based on the CD4+ and CD8+ repertoires, which had been sequenced separately. TCRdb trimmed the raw reads at Q25, called clones with MiXCR and kept productive beta chains. Rows with a matching CDR3 protein are joined into one entry that keeps the most common DNA and genes. These V and J calls derive from TCRdb rather than the authors' analysis. This sample is represented by fewer than 300,000 distinct CDR3 sequences; about a sixth of them were singletons. Around 23% of the sample comes from the top ten.

The receptor was derived from a man between 18 and 29 years old who had mild COVID-19 (a few samples of this study predate the infection). The sample titles of this study are shuffled in the database, so cell type and time point are left out; the donor was told from shared clones. The V and J genes are TRBV5-5 and TRBJ2-1; TRBD2 aligns with 10 central bases. What was sequenced was PBMCs or a T cell subset sorted from them (not recorded which). The DNA sequence is as follows: TGTGCCAGCAGGTTTAGCGGGGGGCCTAACAATGAGCAGTTCTTC. Translated, it gives CASRFSGGPNNEQFF.